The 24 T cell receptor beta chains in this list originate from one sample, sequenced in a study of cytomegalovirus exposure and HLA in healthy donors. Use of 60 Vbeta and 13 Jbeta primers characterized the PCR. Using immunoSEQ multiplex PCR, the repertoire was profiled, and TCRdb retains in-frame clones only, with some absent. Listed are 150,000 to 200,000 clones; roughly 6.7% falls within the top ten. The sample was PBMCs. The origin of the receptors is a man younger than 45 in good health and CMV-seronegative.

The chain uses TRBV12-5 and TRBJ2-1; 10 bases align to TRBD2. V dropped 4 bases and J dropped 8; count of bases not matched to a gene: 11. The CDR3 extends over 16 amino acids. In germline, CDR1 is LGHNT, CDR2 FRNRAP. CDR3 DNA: TGTGCTAGTGGTTCCATAGCGGGGGGCCAAACCTATGAGCAGTTCTTC. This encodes CASGSIAGGQTYEQFF.

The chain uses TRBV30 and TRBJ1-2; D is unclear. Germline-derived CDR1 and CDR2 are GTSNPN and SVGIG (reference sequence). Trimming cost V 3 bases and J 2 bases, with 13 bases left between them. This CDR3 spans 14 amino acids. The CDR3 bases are TGTGCCTGGAGGGCCTGGAGAACCAACTATGGCTACACCTTC. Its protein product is CAWRAWRTNYGYTF.

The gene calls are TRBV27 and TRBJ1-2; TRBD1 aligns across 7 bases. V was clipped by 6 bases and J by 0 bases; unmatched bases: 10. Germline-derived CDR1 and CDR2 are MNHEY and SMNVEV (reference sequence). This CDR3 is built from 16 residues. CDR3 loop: CASSPTGRLANYGYTF. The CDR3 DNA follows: TGTGCCAGCAGCCCGACAGGGAGGCTAGCTAACTATGGCTACACCTTC.

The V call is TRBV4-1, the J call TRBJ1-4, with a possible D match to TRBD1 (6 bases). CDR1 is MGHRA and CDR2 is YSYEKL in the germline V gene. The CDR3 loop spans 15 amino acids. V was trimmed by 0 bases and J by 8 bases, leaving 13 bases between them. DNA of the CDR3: TGCGCCAGCAGCCAAGAGGGGGCTGGAGGAGAAAAACTGTTTTTT. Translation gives CASSQEGAGGEKLFF.

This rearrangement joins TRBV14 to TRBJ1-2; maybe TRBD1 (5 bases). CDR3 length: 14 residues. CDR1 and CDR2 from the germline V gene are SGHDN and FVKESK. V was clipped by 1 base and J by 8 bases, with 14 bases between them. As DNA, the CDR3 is TGTGCCAGCAGCCAAGCTTGGCAGGGAGGCGGCTACACCTTC. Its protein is CASSQAWQGGGYTF.

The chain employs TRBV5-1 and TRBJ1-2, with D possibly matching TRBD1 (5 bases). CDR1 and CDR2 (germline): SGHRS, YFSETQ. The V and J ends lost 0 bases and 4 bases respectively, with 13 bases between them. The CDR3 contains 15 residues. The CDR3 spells CASSLAVGGGYGYTF. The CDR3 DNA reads TGCGCCAGCAGCTTGGCCGTGGGGGGGGGCTATGGCTACACCTTC.

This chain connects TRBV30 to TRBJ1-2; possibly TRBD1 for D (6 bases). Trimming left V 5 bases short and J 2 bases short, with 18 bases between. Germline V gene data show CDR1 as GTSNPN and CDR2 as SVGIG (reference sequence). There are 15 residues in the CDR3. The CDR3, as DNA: TGTGCCTGGCTAAAACAGGGAGTGGGGAACTATGGCTACACCTTC. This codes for CAWLKQGVGNYGYTF.

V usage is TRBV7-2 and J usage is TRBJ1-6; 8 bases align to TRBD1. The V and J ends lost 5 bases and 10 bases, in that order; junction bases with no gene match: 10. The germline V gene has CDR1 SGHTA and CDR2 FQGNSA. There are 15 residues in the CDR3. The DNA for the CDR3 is TGTGCCAGCAGCCCACGACAGGGGAGATACTCACCCCTCCACTTT. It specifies CASSPRQGRYSPLHF.

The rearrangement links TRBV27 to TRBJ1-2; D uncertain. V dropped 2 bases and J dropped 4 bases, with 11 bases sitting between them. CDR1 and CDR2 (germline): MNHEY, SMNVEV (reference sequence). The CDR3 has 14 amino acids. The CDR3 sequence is CASSLVAEGYGYTF. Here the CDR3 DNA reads TGTGCCAGCAGTTTAGTGGCAGAGGGCTATGGCTACACCTTC.

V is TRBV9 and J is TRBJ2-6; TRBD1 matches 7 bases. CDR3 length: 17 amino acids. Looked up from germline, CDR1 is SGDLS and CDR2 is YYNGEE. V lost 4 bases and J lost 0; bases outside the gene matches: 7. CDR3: CASSPRDRPSGANVLTF. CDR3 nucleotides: TGTGCCAGCAGCCCCCGGGACAGACCCTCTGGGGCCAACGTCCTGACTTTC.

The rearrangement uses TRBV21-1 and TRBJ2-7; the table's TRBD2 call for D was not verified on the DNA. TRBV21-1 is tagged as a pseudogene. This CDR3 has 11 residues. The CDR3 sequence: CASPLRGEQYF. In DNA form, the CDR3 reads TGTGCCAGCCCTCTCCGGGGTGAGCAGTACTTC.

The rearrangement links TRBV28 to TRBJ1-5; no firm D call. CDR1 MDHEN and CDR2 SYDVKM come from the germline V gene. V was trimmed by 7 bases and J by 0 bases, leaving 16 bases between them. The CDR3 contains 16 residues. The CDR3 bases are TGTGCCAGCAAGGACGGAGGCAGTTATAGCAATCAGCCCCAGCATTTT. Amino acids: CASKDGGSYSNQPQHF.

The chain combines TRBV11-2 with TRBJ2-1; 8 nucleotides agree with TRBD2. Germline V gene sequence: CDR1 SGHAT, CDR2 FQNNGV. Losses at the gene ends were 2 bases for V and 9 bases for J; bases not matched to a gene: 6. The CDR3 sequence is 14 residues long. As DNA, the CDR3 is TGTGCCAGCAGCTTAAACGCCGGGGGGGGTGAGCAGTTCTTC. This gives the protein CASSLNAGGGEQFF. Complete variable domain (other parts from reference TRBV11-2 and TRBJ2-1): EAGVAQSPRYKIIEKRQSVAFWCNPISGHATLYWYQQILGQGPKLLIQFQNNGVVDDSQLPKDRFSAERLKGVDSTLKIQPAKLEDSAVYLCASSLNAGGGEQFFGPGTRLTVL.

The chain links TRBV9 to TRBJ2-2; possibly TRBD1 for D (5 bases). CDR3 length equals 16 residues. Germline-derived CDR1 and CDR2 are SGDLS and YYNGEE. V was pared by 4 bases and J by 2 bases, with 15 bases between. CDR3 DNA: TGTGCCAGCAGCATCAGGGTTTTGGGTAACACCGGGGAGCTGTTTTTT. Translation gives CASSIRVLGNTGELFF.

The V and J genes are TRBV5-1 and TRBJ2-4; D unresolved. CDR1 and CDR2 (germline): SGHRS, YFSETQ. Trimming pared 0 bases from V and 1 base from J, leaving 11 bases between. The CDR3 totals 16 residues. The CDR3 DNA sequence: TGCGCCAGCAGCTTGGTGGTAGCTGCTGCCAAAAACATTCAGTACTTC. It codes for CASSLVVAAAKNIQYF.

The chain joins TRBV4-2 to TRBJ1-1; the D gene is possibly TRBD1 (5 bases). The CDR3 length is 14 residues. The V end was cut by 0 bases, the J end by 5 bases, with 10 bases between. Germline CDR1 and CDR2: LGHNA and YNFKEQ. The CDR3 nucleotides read TGTGCCAGCAGCCAAGACCGACAGAATACTGAAGCTTTCTTT. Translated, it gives CASSQDRQNTEAFF.

The CDR3 reads CASSFSGARSSYEQYF. DNA of the CDR3: TGTGCCAGCAGTTTCTCTGGAGCCCGGAGCTCCTACGAGCAGTACTTC. This chain links TRBV27 with TRBJ2-7; D is unresolved. This CDR3 region has 16 residues. Per germline, CDR1 MNHEY and CDR2 SMNVEV (reference sequence). V lost 3 bases, J lost 0 bases, and 15 bases lay in between.

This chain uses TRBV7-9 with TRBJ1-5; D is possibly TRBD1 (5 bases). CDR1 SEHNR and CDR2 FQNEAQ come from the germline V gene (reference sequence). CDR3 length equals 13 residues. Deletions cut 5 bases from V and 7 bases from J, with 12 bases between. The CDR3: CASSVQGGQPQHF. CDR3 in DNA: TGTGCCAGCAGCGTCCAGGGTGGGCAGCCCCAGCATTTT. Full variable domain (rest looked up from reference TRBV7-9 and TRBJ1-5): DTGVSQNPRHKITKRGQNVTFRCDPISEHNRLYWYRQTLGQGPEFLTYFQNEAQLEKSRLLSDRFSAERPKGSFSTLEIQRTEQGDSAMYLCASSVQGGQPQHFGDGTRLSIL.

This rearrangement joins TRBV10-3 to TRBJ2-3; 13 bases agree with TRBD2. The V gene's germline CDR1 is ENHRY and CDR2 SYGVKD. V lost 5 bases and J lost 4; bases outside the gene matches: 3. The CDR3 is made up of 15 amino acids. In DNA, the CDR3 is TGTGCCATCAGTCCCGGACTAGCGGGAGCAGATACGCAGTATTTT. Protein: CAISPGLAGADTQYF.

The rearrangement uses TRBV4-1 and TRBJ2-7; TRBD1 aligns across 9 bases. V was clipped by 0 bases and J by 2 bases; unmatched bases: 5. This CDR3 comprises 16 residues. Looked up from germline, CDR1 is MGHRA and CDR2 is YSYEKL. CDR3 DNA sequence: TGCGCCAGCAGCCAAGATGGGACAGGGAGCACCTACGAGCAGTACTTC. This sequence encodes CASSQDGTGSTYEQYF.

The DNA of the CDR3 is TGTGCCAGCAAAATTTGGACAGGTTATGGCTACACCTTC. Its translation is CASKIWTGYGYTF. V is TRBV28 and J is TRBJ1-2; 7 bases are shared with TRBD1. This CDR3 comprises 13 residues. Germline V gene data show CDR1 as MDHEN and CDR2 as SYDVKM. The trim removed 7 bases at V and 5 bases at J, leaving 7 bases unmatched.

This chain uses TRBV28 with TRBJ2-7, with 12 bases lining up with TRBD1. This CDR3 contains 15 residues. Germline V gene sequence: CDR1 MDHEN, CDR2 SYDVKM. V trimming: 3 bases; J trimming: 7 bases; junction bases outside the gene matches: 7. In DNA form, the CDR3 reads TGTGCCAGCAGTTTCAAGGGACAGGGGGCGCAGGAGCAGTACTTC. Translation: CASSFKGQGAQEQYF.

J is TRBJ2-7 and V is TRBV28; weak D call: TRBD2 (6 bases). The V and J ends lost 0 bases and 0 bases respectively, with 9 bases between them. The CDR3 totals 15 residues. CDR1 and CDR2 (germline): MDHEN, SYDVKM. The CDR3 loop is CASSLWGGSSYEQYF. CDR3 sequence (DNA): TGTGCCAGCAGTTTATGGGGGGGAAGCTCCTACGAGCAGTACTTC.

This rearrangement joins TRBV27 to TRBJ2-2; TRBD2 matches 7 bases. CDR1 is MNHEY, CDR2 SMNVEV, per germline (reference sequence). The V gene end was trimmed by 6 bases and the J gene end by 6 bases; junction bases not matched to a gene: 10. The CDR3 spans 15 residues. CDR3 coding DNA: TGTGCCAGCAGCCGCAGCGGGATTTTCGCCGGGGAGCTGTTTTTT. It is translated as CASSRSGIFAGELFF.